Below are 14 T cell receptor beta chains sequenced from a single sample in a study of early T cells in non-severe SARS-CoV-2 infection. TCRdb analysed the 5' RACE reads with MiXCR anew, one entry per CDR3 protein. The table lists tens of thousands of distinct CDR3 sequences, 5.6% of them singletons. Material for sequencing was whole blood. These receptors were obtained from an adult who was a healthcare worker with PCR-confirmed SARS-CoV-2 infection or an uninfected control (not recorded which).

This clonotype was seen many times. This rearrangement joins TRBV12-3 or TRBV12-4 to TRBJ2-3; 9 bases agree with TRBD2. With 6 bases clipped from V and 3 bases from J, the junction kept 10 bases outside the gene matches. The CDR3 extends over 16 amino acids. The CDR3 sequence: CASSRGGGLQTDTQYF. In nucleotides, the CDR3 is TGTGCCAGCAGCCGCGGGGGGGGGCTACAAACAGATACGCAGTATTTT.

This clonotype was recorded many times. This chain connects TRBV2 to TRBJ2-1, with unresolved D. The CDR3 loop spans 12 amino acids. Between the trimmed V and J ends, which lost 6 bases and 2 bases, there was a span of 5 bases. Germline lookup yields CDR1 SNHLY and CDR2 FYNNEI. CDR3 protein: CASRGTYNEQFF. For the CDR3, the DNA is TGTGCCAGCAGGGGGACCTACAATGAGCAGTTCTTC.

At least ten counts were recorded for this clonotype. V usage is TRBV6-1 and J usage is TRBJ2-1, with D unresolved. CDR3 length: 13 amino acids. In germline, CDR1 is MNHNS, CDR2 SASEGT. V was cut by 5 bases and J by 1 base, with 6 bases left in between. CDR3 loop: CASSRESYNEQFF. DNA for the CDR3: TGTGCCAGCAGTAGAGAGTCCTACAATGAGCAGTTCTTC.

This clonotype was recorded many times. The rearrangement uses TRBV7-8 and TRBJ2-1; 9 bases line up with TRBD2. Unmatched junction bases numbered 7, after V lost 2 bases and J lost 8 bases. The CDR3 is 15 amino acids. The germline CDR1 and CDR2 sequences are SGHVS and FQNEAQ. CDR3 amino acids: CASSLLAGSHYEQFF. Here the CDR3 DNA reads TGTGCCAGCAGCTTACTAGCGGGGTCGCACTATGAGCAGTTCTTC.

The J gene is TRBJ2-1, the V gene TRBV2; the D is unclear. Germline CDR1 and CDR2: SNHLY and FYNNEI. V lost 4 bases to trimming and J lost 1 base, with 11 bases between them. The CDR3 is made up of 15 amino acids. CDR3 sequence reads: CASSVLGLSYNEQFF. The CDR3 DNA follows: TGTGCCAGCAGTGTTCTAGGCCTTTCCTACAATGAGCAGTTCTTC. The full variable domain, in which reference TRBV2 and TRBJ2-1 provide the parts outside the CDR3, is EPEVTQTPSHQVTQMGQEVILRCVPISNHLYFYWYRQILGQKVEFLVSFYNNEISEKSEIFDDQFSVERPDGSNFTLKIRSTKLEDSAMYFCASSVLGLSYNEQFFGPGTRLTVL.

This clonotype was observed at least ten times. CDR3 in amino acids: CASSEHLSNQPQHF. CDR3 sequence (DNA): TGTGCCAGCAGTGAGCACCTTAGCAATCAGCCCCAGCATTTT. The rearrangement joins TRBV2 to TRBJ1-5; no reliable D call. V lost 3 bases, J lost 0 bases, and 6 bases lay in between. The CDR3 covers 14 residues. Germline V gene lookup returns CDR1 SNHLY and CDR2 FYNNEI.

This clonotype came up many times. This sequence joins TRBV7-9 and TRBJ2-7; 7 bases map to TRBD1. Germline V gene lookup returns CDR1 SEHNR and CDR2 FQNEAQ (reference sequence). V was clipped by 5 bases and J by 2 bases; unmatched bases: 3. This CDR3 has 13 amino acids. CDR3 region: CASSDDRAYEQYF. In nucleotides, the CDR3 is TGTGCCAGCAGCGACGACAGGGCCTACGAGCAGTACTTC.

This clonotype has ten or more counts. One end of the junction is discordant with germline, which a read error may explain. The chain joins TRBV12-3 or TRBV12-4 to TRBJ2-1, with D hard to call. This CDR3 spans 10 amino acids. CDR3 DNA: TGTGCCAGCAGTACACACCGGGTCTCCTTC. Translated: CASSTHRVSF.

The V and J genes are TRBV12-2 and TRBJ1-5. TRBV12-2 is a pseudogene locus. This CDR3 has 14 amino acids. As DNA, the CDR3 is TGTGCAAGTCGACTTCGAGAGGGCAATCAGCCCCAGCATTTT. Protein product: CASRLREGNQPQHF.

This clonotype was found many times. J is TRBJ2-1 and V is TRBV2, with D possibly TRBD2 on 6 matching bases. The CDR3 length is 15 residues. Trimming removed 6 bases at V and 2 bases at J, with 14 bases between. The germline gives CDR1 SNHLY, CDR2 FYNNEI. The CDR3 bases are TGTGCCAGCAGCCTCGAGCGGGCCCCCTACAATGAGCAGTTCTTC. Encoded protein: CASSLERAPYNEQFF. The variable domain in full, with the rest retrieved from reference TRBV2 and TRBJ2-1, is EPEVTQTPSHQVTQMGQEVILRCVPISNHLYFYWYRQILGQKVEFLVSFYNNEISEKSEIFDDQFSVERPDGSNFTLKIRSTKLEDSAMYFCASSLERAPYNEQFFGPGTRLTVL.

This clonotype was picked up a small number of times. The chain employs TRBV3-1 and TRBJ1-4; D may be TRBD1 (5 bases). The V gene lost 6 bases and the J gene lost 0 bases, with 11 bases spanning the gap. The germline CDR1 and CDR2 sequences are LGHDT and YNNKEL (reference sequence). This CDR3 comprises 15 residues. The CDR3 DNA is TGTGCCAGCAGAAGGACATCATCAACTAATGAAAAACTGTTTTTT. Translation gives CASRRTSSTNEKLFF. Filled out from reference TRBV3-1 and TRBJ1-4, the complete variable domain reads DTAVSQTPKYLVTQMGNDKSIKCEQNLGHDTMYWYKQDSKKFLKIMFSYNNKELIINETVPNRFSPKSPDKAHLNLHINSLELGDSAVYFCASRRTSSTNEKLFFGSGTQLSVL.

This clonotype was observed at least ten times. V usage is TRBV3-1 and J usage is TRBJ2-1, with D unresolved. Trimming left V 3 bases short and J 0 bases short, with 3 bases between. Germline values: CDR1 LGHDT, CDR2 YNNKEL (reference sequence). The CDR3 totals 13 residues. This chain's CDR3 is CASSQSSYNEQFF. As DNA, the CDR3 is TGTGCCAGCAGCCAGAGCTCCTACAATGAGCAGTTCTTC.

This clonotype was detected ten times or more. J is TRBJ1-2 and V is TRBV7-6; TRBD1 aligns across 11 bases. The ends lost 4 bases at V and 14 bases at J; junction bases unmatched: 6. The CDR3 has 12 amino acids. The germline CDR1 and CDR2 sequences are SGHVS and FNYEAQ. The CDR3 coding sequence is TGTGCCAGCAGCTCCGGACAGGGGGCTATGACCTTC. It encodes CASSSGQGAMTF.

Many counts were recorded for this clonotype. The J gene is TRBJ1-5, the V gene TRBV20-1, with 7 bases identical to TRBD1. The junction had 2 bases not matched to a gene; V was cut back by 5 bases and J by 1 base. Looked up from germline, CDR1 is DFQATT and CDR2 is SNEGSKA (reference sequence). The CDR3 extends over 13 amino acids. The CDR3 DNA reads as TGCAGTGCTCAGGACAGGAGCAATCAGCCCCAGCATTTT. Its translation: CSAQDRSNQPQHF.